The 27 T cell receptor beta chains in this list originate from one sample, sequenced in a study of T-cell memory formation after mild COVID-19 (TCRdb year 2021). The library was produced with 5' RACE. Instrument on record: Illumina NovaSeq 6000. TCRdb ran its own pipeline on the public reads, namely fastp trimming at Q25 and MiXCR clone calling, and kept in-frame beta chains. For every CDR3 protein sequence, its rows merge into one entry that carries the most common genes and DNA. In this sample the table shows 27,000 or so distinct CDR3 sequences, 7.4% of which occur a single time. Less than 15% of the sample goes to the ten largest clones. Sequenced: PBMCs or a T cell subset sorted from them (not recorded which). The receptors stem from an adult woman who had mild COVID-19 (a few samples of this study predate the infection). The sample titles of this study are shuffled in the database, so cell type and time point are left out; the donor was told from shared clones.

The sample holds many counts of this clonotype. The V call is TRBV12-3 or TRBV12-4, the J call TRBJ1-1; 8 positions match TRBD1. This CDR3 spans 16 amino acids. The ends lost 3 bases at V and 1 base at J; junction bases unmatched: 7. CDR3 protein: CASSLGPDRANTEAFF. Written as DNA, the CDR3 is TGTGCCAGCAGTTTGGGACCGGACAGGGCGAACACTGAAGCTTTCTTT.

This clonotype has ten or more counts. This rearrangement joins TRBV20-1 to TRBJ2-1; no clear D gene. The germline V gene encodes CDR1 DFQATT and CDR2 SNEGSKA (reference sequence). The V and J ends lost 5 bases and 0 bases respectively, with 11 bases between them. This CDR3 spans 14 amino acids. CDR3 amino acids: CSASPYRSYNEQFF. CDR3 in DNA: TGCAGTGCTTCCCCGTATCGCTCCTACAATGAGCAGTTCTTC.

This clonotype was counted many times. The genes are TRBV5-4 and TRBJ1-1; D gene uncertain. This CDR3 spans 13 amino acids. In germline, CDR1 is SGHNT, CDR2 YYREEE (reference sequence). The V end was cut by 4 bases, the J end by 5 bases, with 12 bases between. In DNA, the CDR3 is TGTGCCAGCAGCCCTCAGCTAAAGACTGAAGCTTTCTTT. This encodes CASSPQLKTEAFF.

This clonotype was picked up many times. The CDR3 loop reads CASSLGSWTGEYYEQYF. The DNA for the CDR3 is TGTGCCAGCAGCTTGGGGTCCTGGACAGGGGAGTACTACGAGCAGTACTTC. The chain uses TRBV5-4 and TRBJ2-7, with TRBD1 matching 9 bases. V shed 0 bases and J 3 bases; nucleotides not matched to a gene: 10. In germline, CDR1 is SGHNT, CDR2 YYREEE (reference sequence). CDR3 length equals 17 residues.

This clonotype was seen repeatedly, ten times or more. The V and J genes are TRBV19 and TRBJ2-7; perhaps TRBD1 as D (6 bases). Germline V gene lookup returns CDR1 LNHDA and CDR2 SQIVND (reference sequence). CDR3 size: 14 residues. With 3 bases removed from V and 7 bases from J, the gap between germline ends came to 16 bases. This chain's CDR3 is CASSMQAGVVEQYF. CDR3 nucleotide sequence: TGTGCCAGTAGTATGCAGGCAGGGGTGGTAGAGCAGTACTTC.

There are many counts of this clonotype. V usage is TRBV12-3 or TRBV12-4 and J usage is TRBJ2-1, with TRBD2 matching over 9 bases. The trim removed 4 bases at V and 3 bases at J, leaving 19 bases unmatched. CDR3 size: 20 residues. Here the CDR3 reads CASSSHSGGTLYKVYNEQFF. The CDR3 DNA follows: TGTGCCAGCAGTTCACATAGCGGGGGTACACTATATAAAGTCTACAATGAGCAGTTCTTC.

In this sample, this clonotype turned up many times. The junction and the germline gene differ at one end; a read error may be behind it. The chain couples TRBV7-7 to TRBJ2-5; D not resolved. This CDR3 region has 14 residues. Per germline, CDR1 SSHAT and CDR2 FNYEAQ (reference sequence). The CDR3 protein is CASSLDITTETQYF. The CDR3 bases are TGTGCTAGCAGCTTAGATATTACCACGGAGACCCAGTACTTC.

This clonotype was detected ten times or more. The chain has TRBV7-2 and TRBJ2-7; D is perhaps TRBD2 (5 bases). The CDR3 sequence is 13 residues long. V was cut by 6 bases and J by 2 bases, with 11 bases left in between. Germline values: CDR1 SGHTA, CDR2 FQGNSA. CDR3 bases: TGTGCCAGCAGTTCCAGGCGGGCCTACGAGCAGTACTTC. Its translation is CASSSRRAYEQYF.

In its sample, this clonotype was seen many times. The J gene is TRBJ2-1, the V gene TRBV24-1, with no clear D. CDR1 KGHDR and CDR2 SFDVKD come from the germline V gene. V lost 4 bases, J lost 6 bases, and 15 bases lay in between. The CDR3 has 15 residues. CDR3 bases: TGTGCCACCAGTGACTCCGGGCCCTTCTCCAATGAGCAGTTCTTC. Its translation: CATSDSGPFSNEQFF.

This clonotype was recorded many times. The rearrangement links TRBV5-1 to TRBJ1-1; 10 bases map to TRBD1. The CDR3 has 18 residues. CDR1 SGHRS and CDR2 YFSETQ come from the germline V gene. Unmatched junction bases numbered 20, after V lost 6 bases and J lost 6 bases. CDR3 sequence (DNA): TGCGCCAGCACCTTAGGGTCCGCCGGGACAGGGGTACGCGCTGAAGCTTTCTTT. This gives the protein CASTLGSAGTGVRAEAFF. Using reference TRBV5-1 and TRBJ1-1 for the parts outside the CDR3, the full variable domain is KAGVTQTPRYLIKTRGQQVTLSCSPISGHRSVSWYQQTPGQGLQFLFEYFSETQRNKGNFPGRFSGRQFSNSRSEMNVSTLELGDSALYLCASTLGSAGTGVRAEAFFGQGTRLTVV.

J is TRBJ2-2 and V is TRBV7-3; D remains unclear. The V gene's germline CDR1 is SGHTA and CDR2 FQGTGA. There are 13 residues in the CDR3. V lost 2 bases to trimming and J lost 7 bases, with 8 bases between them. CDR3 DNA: TGTGCCAGCAGCTTACAGGTGGACGGGGAGCTGTTTTTT. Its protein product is CASSLQVDGELFF.

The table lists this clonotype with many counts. CDR3 coding DNA: TGTGCCAGCTCGGGGGGGAGCGGGGGACAAACCTACGAGCAGTACTTC. Its translation is CASSGGSGGQTYEQYF. The rearrangement uses TRBV25-1 and TRBJ2-7; 8 bases agree with TRBD2. CDR1 is MGHDK, CDR2 SYGVNS, per germline. The CDR3 is made up of 16 amino acids. Trimming took 8 bases from V and 2 from J; bases not matched to a gene: 14.

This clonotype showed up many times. CDR3 region: CASSQGGTDNSPLHF. The CDR3, as DNA: TGTGCCAGCAGCCAAGGTGGGACAGATAATTCACCCCTCCACTTT. The chain joins TRBV4-2 to TRBJ1-6, with TRBD1 matching 7 bases. This CDR3 region has 15 residues. Germline lookup yields CDR1 LGHNA and CDR2 YNFKEQ. V shed 1 base, J shed 5 bases, and the junction held 2 bases outside the gene matches.

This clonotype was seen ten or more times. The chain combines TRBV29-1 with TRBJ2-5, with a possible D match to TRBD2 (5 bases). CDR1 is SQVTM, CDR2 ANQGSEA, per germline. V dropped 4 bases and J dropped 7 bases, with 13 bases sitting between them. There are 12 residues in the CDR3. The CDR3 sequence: CSVGAPEGTQYF. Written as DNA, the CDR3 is TGCAGCGTTGGGGCCCCAGAGGGGACCCAGTACTTC.

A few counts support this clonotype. CDR3 sequence (DNA): TGTGCGGGACAGGGGGCCGGGGGCTACACCTTC. It encodes CAGQGAGGYTF. The chain employs TRBV19 and TRBJ1-2, with 12 bases identical to TRBD1. In germline, CDR1 is LNHDA, CDR2 SQIVND (reference sequence). The CDR3 has 11 amino acids. Looking up the rest from reference TRBV19 and TRBJ1-2 gives the full variable domain: DGGITQSPKYLFRKEGQNVTLSCEQNLNHDAMYWYRQDPGQGLRLIYYSQIVNDFQKGDIAEGYSVSREKKESFPLTVTSAQKNPTAFYLCAGQGAGGYTFGSGTRLTVV.

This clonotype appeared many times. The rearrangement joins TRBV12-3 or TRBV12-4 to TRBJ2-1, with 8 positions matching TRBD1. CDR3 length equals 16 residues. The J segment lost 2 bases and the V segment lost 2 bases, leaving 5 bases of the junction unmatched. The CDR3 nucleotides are TGTGCCAGCAGTTTATTCTCGGGACAGGCCTACAATGAGCAGTTCTTC. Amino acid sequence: CASSLFSGQAYNEQFF.

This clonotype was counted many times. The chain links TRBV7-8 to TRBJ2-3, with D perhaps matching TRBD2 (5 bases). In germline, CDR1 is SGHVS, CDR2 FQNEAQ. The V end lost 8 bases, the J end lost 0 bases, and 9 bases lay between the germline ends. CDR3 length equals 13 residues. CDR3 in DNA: TGTGCCAGCGTGCGGACTAGCACAGATACGCAGTATTTT. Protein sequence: CASVRTSTDTQYF.

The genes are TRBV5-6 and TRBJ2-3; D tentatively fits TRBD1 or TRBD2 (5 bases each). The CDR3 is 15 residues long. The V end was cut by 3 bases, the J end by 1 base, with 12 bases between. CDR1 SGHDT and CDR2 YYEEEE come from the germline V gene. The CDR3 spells CASSSGSYRTDTQYF. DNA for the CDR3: TGTGCCAGCAGCTCAGGGAGTTACCGCACAGATACGCAGTATTTT.

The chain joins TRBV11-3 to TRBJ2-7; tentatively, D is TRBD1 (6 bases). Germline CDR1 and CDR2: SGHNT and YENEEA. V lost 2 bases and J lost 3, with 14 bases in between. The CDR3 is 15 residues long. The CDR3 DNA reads TGTGCCAGCAGCTTAATAAAGGACAGCTTCTACGAGCAGTACTTC. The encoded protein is CASSLIKDSFYEQYF. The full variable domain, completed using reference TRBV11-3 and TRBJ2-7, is EAGVVQSPRYKIIEKKQPVAFWCNPISGHNTLYWYLQNLGQGPELLIRYENEEAVDDSQLPKDRFSAERLKGVDSTLKIQPAELGDSAVYLCASSLIKDSFYEQYFGPGTRLTVT.

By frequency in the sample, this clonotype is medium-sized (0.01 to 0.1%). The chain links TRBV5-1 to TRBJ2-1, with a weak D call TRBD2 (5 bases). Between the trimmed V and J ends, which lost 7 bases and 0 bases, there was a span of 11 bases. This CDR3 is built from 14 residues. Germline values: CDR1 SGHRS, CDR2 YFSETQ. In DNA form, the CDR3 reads TGCGCCAGCCATGAGGGATACTCCTACAATGAGCAGTTCTTC. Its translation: CASHEGYSYNEQFF.

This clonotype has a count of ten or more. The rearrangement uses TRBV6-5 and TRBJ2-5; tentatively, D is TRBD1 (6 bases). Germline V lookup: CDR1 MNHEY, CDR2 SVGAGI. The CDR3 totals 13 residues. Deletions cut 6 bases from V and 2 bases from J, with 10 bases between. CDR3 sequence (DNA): TGTGCCAGCAGACTCGGACAGCAAGAGACCCAGTACTTC. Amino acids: CASRLGQQETQYF.

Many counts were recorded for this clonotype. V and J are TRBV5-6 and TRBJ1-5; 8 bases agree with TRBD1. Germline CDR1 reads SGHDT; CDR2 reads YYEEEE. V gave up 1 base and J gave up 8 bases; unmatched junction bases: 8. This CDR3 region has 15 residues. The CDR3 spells CASSLYTGQVKPQHF. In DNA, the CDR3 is TGTGCCAGCAGCTTGTACACGGGACAGGTGAAGCCCCAGCATTTT.

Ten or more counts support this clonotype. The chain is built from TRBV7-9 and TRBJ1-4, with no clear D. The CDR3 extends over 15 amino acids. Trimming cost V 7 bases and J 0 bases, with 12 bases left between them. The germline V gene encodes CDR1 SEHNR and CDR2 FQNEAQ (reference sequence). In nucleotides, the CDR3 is TGTGCCAGCACGGCATGGTCCGCAACTAATGAAAAACTGTTTTTT. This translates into CASTAWSATNEKLFF.

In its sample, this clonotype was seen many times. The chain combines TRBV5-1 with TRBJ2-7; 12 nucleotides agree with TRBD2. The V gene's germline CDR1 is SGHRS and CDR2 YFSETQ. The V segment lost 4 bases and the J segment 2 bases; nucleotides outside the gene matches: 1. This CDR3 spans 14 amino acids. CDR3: CASSRTSGAYEQYF. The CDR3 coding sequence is TGCGCCAGCAGCAGGACTAGCGGGGCCTACGAGCAGTACTTC.

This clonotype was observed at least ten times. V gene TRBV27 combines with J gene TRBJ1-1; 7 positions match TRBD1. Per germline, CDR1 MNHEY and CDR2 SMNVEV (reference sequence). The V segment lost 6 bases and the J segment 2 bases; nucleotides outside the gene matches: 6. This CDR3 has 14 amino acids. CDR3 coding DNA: TGTGCCAGCAGGGGGAACAGGGGTAACACTGAAGCTTTCTTT. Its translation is CASRGNRGNTEAFF.

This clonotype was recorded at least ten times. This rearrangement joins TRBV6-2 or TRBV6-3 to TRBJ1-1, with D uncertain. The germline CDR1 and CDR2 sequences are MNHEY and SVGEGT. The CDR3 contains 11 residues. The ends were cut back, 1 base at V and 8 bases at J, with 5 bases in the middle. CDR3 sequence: CASSYLREAFF. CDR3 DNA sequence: TGTGCCAGCAGTTACTTGCGGGAAGCTTTCTTT.

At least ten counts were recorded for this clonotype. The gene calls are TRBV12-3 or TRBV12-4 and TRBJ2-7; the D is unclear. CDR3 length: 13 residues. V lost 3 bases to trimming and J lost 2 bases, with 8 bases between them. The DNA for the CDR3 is TGTGCCAGCAGTTTCCTGGAAACCTACGAGCAGTACTTC. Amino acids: CASSFLETYEQYF.